A selection of T cell receptor beta chains follows, all from one sample in a study of shared clonotypes between healthy human individuals. Profiling relied on immunoSEQ multiplex PCR, and the TCRdb table lists in-frame clones only, not all of them. This sample has a few million clones; 90% to 96% occur once, and the top ten carry roughly 0.13%. Specimen: naive CD4+ T cells sorted from blood. The source is a man aged 18-30 years in good health. Each CDR3 is given without its conserved first and last residue.

v_call cdr3_aa
TRBV4-1 ASSHPKGGDSGSTDTQY
TRBV6-5 ASSYFGTGNTGELF
TRBV15 ATSRDTVNSPLH
TRBV5-1 ASSLLGQGAYEQY
TRBV7-2 ASTQDRGPSYEQY
TRBV5-1 ASSSADTQY
TRBV20-1 SAFVGGQY
TRBV4-1 ASSQDAIYGSSTYEQY
TRBV19 ASSIDGPYSNQPQH
TRBV9 ASSVVTDTQY